This T cell receptor (beta chain) was recovered during a study of cytomegalovirus exposure and HLA in healthy donors. Notes on the study in general: Researchers reported in a later analysis that common viral pathogens appeared linked to several top clusters. The majority of TCR sequences were rare, yet some public TCRs appeared in many donors. Some V segments (TRBV6-2 and TRBV6-3 among them) were excluded as indistinguishable. Through in vitro validation, three CMV-associated chains were shown to be specific for CMV antigens.

This PCR relied on a set of 60 Vbeta primers and 13 Jbeta primers. The assay was immunoSEQ multiplex PCR, and TCRdb's table has in-frame clones only and misses some. The sample carries 120,000 to 150,000 clones, roughly 80% recorded once. With V trimmed by 4 bases and J by 9 bases, 7 bases remained unmatched. CDR3 length equals 15 residues. The germline V gene has CDR1 MNHEY and CDR2 SVGAGI. Details on this clone: The antigen is not known.

The chain joins TRBV6-5 to TRBJ2-1; 12 nucleotides align to TRBD2. The source material was PBMCs. This sequence was found in a woman between 35 and 50 years old in good health and CMV-seropositive. The CDR3 sequence: CASSSSGGASGEQFF. Here the CDR3 DNA reads TGTGCCAGCAGTTCTAGCGGGGGGGCCAGTGGTGAGCAGTTCTTC.